The present T cell receptor (beta chain) was sequenced within a study of cytomegalovirus exposure and HLA in healthy donors. At the level of the study: Unique TCRs from HLA-typed donors, around 79 million of them, were held in an early data release.

Study findings and constraints: Most of the TCR beta V segments (in an earlier analysis) were productive either about 90% or about 30% of the time.

The V gene's germline CDR1 is MNHEY and CDR2 SMNVEV (reference sequence). CDR3 length: 12 amino acids. This clone appeared once. What it binds is unknown. PCR employed 60 Vbeta and 13 Jbeta primers. The data were produced by immunoSEQ multiplex PCR, yet TCRdb's version contains in-frame clones alone and is incomplete. The data contain about 200,000 clones, roughly 13% of them seen just once; the ten biggest clones take up about 7.8%. Sequenced material: PBMCs. This receptor was identified in a man in his forties or fifties in good health and CMV-seropositive. This chain connects TRBV27 to TRBJ2-5; 9 nucleotides match TRBD2. CDR3 protein: CSSGGRRETQYF. CDR3 coding DNA: TGTTCGAGCGGGGGGCGGAGGGAGACCCAGTACTTC.